Shown below are 8 T cell receptor beta chains from a single sample sequenced in a study of blood T cell repertoires in COVID-19. TCRdb's table, derived via immunoSEQ multiplex PCR, lists solely in-frame clones and lacks some. The sample records tens of thousands of clones, approximately 78% being singletons. Sequencing used peripheral blood. The receptors shown here come from a man between 65 and 85 years old with acute or convalescent COVID-19.

The chain uses TRBV6-7 and TRBJ2-1; 16 nucleotides agree with TRBD2. TRBV6-7 is classed as an ORF, of uncertain function. With 0 bases clipped from V and 6 bases from J, the junction kept 8 bases outside the gene matches. The CDR3 length is 19 residues. CDR3 bases: TGTGCCAGCAGTTACTCCACGGGACTAGCGGGGGGGCAGGGCAATGAGCAGTTCTTC. It specifies CASSYSTGLAGGQGNEQFF.

The CDR3 nucleotides read TGCGCCAGCAGCCGGGCTAGCGGGGGCGTCACCGGGGAGCTGTTTTTT. It yields the protein CASSRASGGVTGELFF. The chain joins TRBV4-1 to TRBJ2-2, with TRBD2 matching over 10 bases. The CDR3 sequence is 16 residues long. Germline V gives CDR1 MGHRA, CDR2 YSYEKL. Trimming cost V 4 bases and J 4 bases; bases outside gene matches: 6.

The rearrangement uses TRBV3-1 (or the pseudogene TRBV3-2) and TRBJ2-5, with 13 bases fitting TRBD2. Germline CDR1 is LGHDT and CDR2 is YNNKEL (reference sequence). This CDR3 comprises 16 residues. The junction had 5 bases not matched to a gene; V was cut back by 4 bases and J by 3 bases. As DNA, the CDR3 is TGTGCCAGCAGCCTATGGACTAGCGGGGGAGAAGAGACCCAGTACTTC. Its translation is CASSLWTSGGEETQYF.

The rearrangement uses TRBV9 and TRBJ2-1; 10 nucleotides agree with TRBD2. With 4 bases clipped from V and 2 bases from J, the junction kept 3 bases outside the gene matches. The germline V gene has CDR1 SGDLS and CDR2 YYNGEE. This CDR3 is 15 amino acids long. The CDR3 here is CASSPSGRAYNEQFF. DNA for the CDR3: TGTGCCAGCAGCCCCAGCGGGAGGGCCTACAATGAGCAGTTCTTC.

The chain links TRBV5-6 to TRBJ1-1; a weak D match, TRBD1 (5 bases). Looked up from germline, CDR1 is SGHDT and CDR2 is YYEEEE. Trimming removed 4 bases from V and 3 bases from J, with 16 bases in between. CDR3 size: 15 residues. For the CDR3, the DNA is TGTGCCAGCAGCCCCCTTAAAGGGGCGGACACTGAAGCTTTCTTT. As protein: CASSPLKGADTEAFF.

This clone came up a few times. The V gene is TRBV10-3, the J gene TRBJ2-5; 13 bases align to TRBD2. Germline trimming cut 3 bases from V and 5 bases from J; bases unmatched to any gene: 6. The CDR3 totals 16 residues. Germline V gene sequence: CDR1 ENHRY, CDR2 SYGVKD. The CDR3 loop is CAISELAGGPFETQYF. CDR3 sequence (DNA): TGTGCCATCAGTGAACTAGCGGGAGGGCCATTTGAGACCCAGTACTTC.

The chain has TRBV18 and TRBJ1-2; 8 bases map to TRBD1. The CDR3 has 14 residues. Germline CDR1 KGHSH, CDR2 LQKENI. Trimming cost V 2 bases and J 6 bases; bases outside gene matches: 5. DNA for the CDR3: TGTGCCAGCTCACCAGCAGGGGGCGTTGATGGCTACACCTTC. Protein sequence: CASSPAGGVDGYTF. The full variable domain, rest sourced from reference TRBV18 and TRBJ1-2, is NAGVMQNPRHLVRRRGQEARLRCSPMKGHSHVYWYRQLPEEGLKFMVYLQKENIIDESGMPKERFSAEFPKEGPSILRIQQVVRGDSAAYFCASSPAGGVDGYTFGSGTRLTVV.

This clone has just a few counts. This chain links TRBV10-3 with TRBJ2-1; D might be TRBD2 (5 bases). Trimming stripped 6 bases from V and 0 bases from J, with 15 bases between. The germline CDR1 and CDR2 sequences are ENHRY and SYGVKD. This CDR3 is 16 amino acids long. DNA for the CDR3: TGTGCCATCAGACCCGAGCGGTGGAACTCCTACAATGAGCAGTTCTTC. Translating gives CAIRPERWNSYNEQFF.